This is a list of T cell receptor beta chains from one sample in a study of shared clonotypes between healthy human individuals. Clones were sequenced by immunoSEQ multiplex PCR, and TCRdb holds only the in-frame ones, with some missing. Of over 850,000 clones in the sample, approximately 80% were seen once. The sample comprised memory CD4+ T cells from PBMCs. The receptors were sampled from a man younger than 35 in good health. Some clones in this sample may be carry-over from other donors' samples. The CDR3 runs from the conserved cysteine through the conserved F or W. D genes are given only for firm matches. Not all rows give a size; the values are once, few, many and, for expanded clones, a class.

>TRBV6-5|few|-|TRBJ2-1
TGTGCCAGCAGTCCCAGGGGCGATGAGCAGTTCTTC
CASSPRGDEQFF
>TRBV18|-|-|TRBJ2-5
TGTGCCAGCTCACCAGCAACAGGCCGCCAAGAGACCCAGTACTTC
CASSPATGRQETQYF
>TRBV9|-|TRBD1|TRBJ1-1
TGTGCCAGCAGCCTAGACAGGGCCGGCGGGGCTTTCTTT
CASSLDRAGGAFF
>TRBV9|-|-|TRBJ2-1
TGTGCCAGCTCCAGGGGGGCTAGTGGGTACAATGAGCAGTTCTTC
CASSRGASGYNEQFF
>TRBV9|-|-|TRBJ2-3
TGTGCCAGCAGCCCTCGGACTGGGGTGGATACGCAGTATTTT
CASSPRTGVDTQYF
>TRBV19|-|-|TRBJ1-2
TGTGCCAGTACCATCAGAGGGGGTGAGGAAGAAACCTTC
CASTIRGGEEETF
>TRBV11-3|-|TRBD2|TRBJ2-1
TGTGCCAGCAGCCAAGCAAGTCTAGCGGGCCCCTCCTACAATGAGCAGTTCTTC
CASSQASLAGPSYNEQFF
>TRBV7-3|-|-|TRBJ2-1
TGTGCCAGCAGCATTACTAGTGGTGAGCAGTTCTTC
CASSITSGEQFF
>TRBV9|-|-|TRBJ2-5
TGTGCCAGCAGCGTAGGGGGAAGACTACCTCTAGAGACCCAGTACTTC
CASSVGGRLPLETQYF
>TRBV30|-|-|TRBJ1-6
TGTGCCTGGAGTGGGACCCTAGGCAATTCACCCCTCCACTTT
CAWSGTLGNSPLHF
>TRBV6-6|-|TRBD1|TRBJ1-2
TGTGCCAGCAGCAGGACAGGAACTTTTGGTGGCTACACCTTC
CASSRTGTFGGYTF
>TRBV11-2|-|-|TRBJ1-1
TGTGCCAGCAGCTCCAGAGGGGGGACTGAAGCTTTCTTT
CASSSRGGTEAFF
>TRBV12-5|few|-|TRBJ2-1
TGTGCTAGTAAGGGGTCAGGTGGGAATGAGCAGTTCTTC
CASKGSGGNEQFF
>TRBV9|once|TRBD1|TRBJ2-7
TGTGCCAGCAGCGTCGGACAGGGAACCTACGAGCAGTACTTC
CASSVGQGTYEQYF
>TRBV7-3|-|TRBD2|TRBJ2-1
TGTGCCAGCAGCTTAAATTCAGCGGGACTGAACAATGAGCAGTTCTTC
CASSLNSAGLNNEQFF
>TRBV15|-|-|TRBJ2-7
TGTGCCACCAGCAGAGCCGGGACGGAAGGACACGAGCAGTACTTC
CATSRAGTEGHEQYF
>TRBV18|-|TRBD1|TRBJ2-7
TGTGCCAGCTCGTCACAGGGGGCCGAGCAGTACTTC
CASSSQGAEQYF
>TRBV14|-|-|TRBJ2-7
TGTGCCAGCAGCCCCTCAGGGGGGGCTGTCTCCGAGCAGTACTTC
CASSPSGGAVSEQYF
>TRBV14|few|-|TRBJ2-5
TGTGCCAGCAGCCAAAACCGAGGGGGAGAGACCCAGTACTTC
CASSQNRGGETQYF
>TRBV7-2|-|-|TRBJ2-3
TGTGCCAGCAGCTTTATTAGGGGGGGCACAGATACGCAGTATTTT
CASSFIRGGTDTQYF
>TRBV19|-|-|TRBJ2-7
TGTGCCACCATCGCGGGCAGGGGACCCTACGAGCAGTACTTC
CATIAGRGPYEQYF
>TRBV30|-|-|TRBJ2-1
TGTGCCTGGACCGGGAAGGGCCGTCCTCGGGATGAGCAGTTCTTC
CAWTGKGRPRDEQFF
>TRBV9|-|-|TRBJ1-2
TGTGCCAGCAGCGTAGACGGAGGGGAGGGCTACACCTTC
CASSVDGGEGYTF
>TRBV7-6|few|TRBD1|TRBJ1-1
TGTGCCAGCAGCTTAAGACAGGGGACTGAAGCTTTCTTT
CASSLRQGTEAFF
>TRBV7-8|once|-|TRBJ2-6
TGTGCCAGCAGCTTAAGTCAGAGACAGGCGCTCTCTGGGGCCAACGTCCTGACTTTC
CASSLSQRQALSGANVLTF
>TRBV29-1|-|-|TRBJ1-2
TGCAGCGTATTACTACCAGGAACCTATGGCTACACCTTC
CSVLLPGTYGYTF
>TRBV28|-|-|TRBJ2-4
TGTGCCAGCAGTGACGAAAACATTCAGTACTTC
CASSDENIQYF
>TRBV6-6|-|-|TRBJ1-4
TGTGCCAGCAACCGGGGTCTAAATGAAAAACTGTTTTTT
CASNRGLNEKLFF
>TRBV14|once|TRBD2|TRBJ2-5
TGTGCCAGCAGCCCGACTAGCGGGAGTGGGACCCAGTACTTC
CASSPTSGSGTQYF